A single sample is the source of the 19 T cell receptor beta chains below, sequenced in a study of radiation and T cells in renal cell carcinoma. TCRdb's copy holds only in-frame clones and misses some; the assay was immunoSEQ multiplex PCR. The sample has 15,000 to 20,000 clones; 50% to 65% are singletons. Specified treatment: treatment-naive control, cytoreductive nephrectomy. The specimen comprised tumor tissue, sampled from a patient whose treatment was nephrectomy without radiotherapy. All receptors come from a man aged 35-49 years with renal cell carcinoma.

The chain couples TRBV15 to TRBJ2-5; D possibly corresponds to TRBD1 (5 bases). CDR1 is LNHNV and CDR2 is YYDKDF in the germline V gene (reference sequence). The CDR3 length is 19 residues. V was trimmed by 0 bases and J by 3 bases, leaving 23 bases between them. The CDR3 spells CATSRDLGFGQGTKETQYF. The CDR3 DNA follows: TGTGCCACCAGCAGAGATCTCGGGTTTGGGCAGGGAACTAAAGAGACCCAGTACTTC.

Concerning this clone itself: One end of the junction fails to match germline, which may point to a read error. This chain links TRBV6-6 with TRBJ2-7, with 7 nucleotides matching TRBD2. Germline V gives CDR1 MNHNY, CDR2 SVGAGI (reference sequence). The CDR3 spans 13 residues. CDR3 nucleotide sequence: TGTGCCAGCAGTGACTCGGGGGGCTACGAGCAGTACTTC. Its translation: CASSDSGGYEQYF.

The gene calls are TRBV5-1 and TRBJ2-3; D is tentatively TRBD1 or TRBD2 (5 bases each). The germline V gene has CDR1 SGHRS and CDR2 YFSETQ. Trimming pared 4 bases from V and 4 bases from J, leaving 16 bases between. The CDR3 is 15 amino acids. The CDR3 sequence: CASSDRGDAPDTQYF. The CDR3 nucleotides are TGCGCCAGCAGCGATCGAGGGGACGCCCCAGATACGCAGTATTTT.

This chain joins TRBV28 and TRBJ2-3; D remains ambiguous. The CDR3 runs 13 residues. From germline, CDR1 is MDHEN and CDR2 SYDVKM. Trimming removed 3 bases at V and 2 bases at J, with 6 bases between. The CDR3 DNA is TGTGCCAGCAGTTTGGGCAACACAGATACGCAGTATTTT. This encodes CASSLGNTDTQYF.

The table lists this clone with a few counts. The V call is TRBV18, the J call TRBJ2-7, with 10 nucleotides matching TRBD2. CDR3 size: 14 residues. The junction had 0 bases not matched to a gene; V was cut back by 4 bases and J by 0 bases. Germline CDR1 reads KGHSH; CDR2 reads LQKENI. The CDR3 DNA follows: TGTGCCAGCTCACGGACTAGCGGCTCCTACGAGCAGTACTTC. It encodes CASSRTSGSYEQYF.

This chain uses TRBV19 with TRBJ1-1; D is undetermined. This CDR3 has 15 residues. Trimming left V 1 base short and J 4 bases short, with 13 bases between. Germline CDR1 is LNHDA and CDR2 is SQIVND (reference sequence). DNA for the CDR3: TGTGCCAGTAGTATAGTGAGTGGCCGGGGCACTGAAGCTTTCTTT. Its protein is CASSIVSGRGTEAFF. The full variable domain, in which reference TRBV19 and TRBJ1-1 provide the parts outside the CDR3, is DGGITQSPKYLFRKEGQNVTLSCEQNLNHDAMYWYRQDPGQGLRLIYYSQIVNDFQKGDIAEGYSVSREKKESFPLTVTSAQKNPTAFYLCASSIVSGRGTEAFFGQGTRLTVV.

The chain joins TRBV7-6 to TRBJ2-1; unclear D gene. The ends were cut back, 5 bases at V and 3 bases at J, with 11 bases in the middle. Per the germline V gene, CDR1 is SGHVS and CDR2 is FNYEAQ. The CDR3 covers 14 residues. The CDR3 region is CASSPGPSYNEQFF. CDR3 DNA sequence: TGTGCCAGCAGCCCCGGACCGAGCTACAATGAGCAGTTCTTC.

J is TRBJ2-5 and V is TRBV4-1, with D tentatively TRBD2 (5 bases). This CDR3 is 15 amino acids long. V lost 2 bases to trimming and J lost 1 base, with 11 bases between them. Germline lookup yields CDR1 MGHRA and CDR2 YSYEKL. DNA for the CDR3: TGCGCCAGCAGCCAAACCGGGAACTTCCAAGAGACCCAGTACTTC. It specifies CASSQTGNFQETQYF.

This rearrangement joins TRBV19 to TRBJ2-5, with D possibly matching TRBD2 (5 bases). The CDR3 totals 15 residues. The V and J ends lost 6 bases and 5 bases respectively, with 19 bases between them. Germline V lookup: CDR1 LNHDA, CDR2 SQIVND (reference sequence). The CDR3: CASSLWSSGSETQYF. The CDR3 DNA reads TGTGCCAGTAGCCTATGGTCCTCGGGGTCGGAGACCCAGTACTTC. Combining the CDR3 with reference TRBV19 and TRBJ2-5 gives the whole variable domain DGGITQSPKYLFRKEGQNVTLSCEQNLNHDAMYWYRQDPGQGLRLIYYSQIVNDFQKGDIAEGYSVSREKKESFPLTVTSAQKNPTAFYLCASSLWSSGSETQYFGPGTRLLVL.

The CDR3: CASNAGTYSYEQYF. CDR3 coding DNA: TGTGCCAGCAACGCCGGGACCTACTCCTACGAGCAGTACTTC. The rearrangement links TRBV6-1 to TRBJ2-7; D possibly uses TRBD1 or TRBD2 (5 bases each). Trimming pared 7 bases from V and 0 bases from J, leaving 13 bases between. CDR1 and CDR2 (germline): MNHNS, SASEGT. The CDR3 loop spans 14 amino acids.

A single count supports this clone. The chain joins TRBV7-2 to TRBJ2-7; TRBD1 agrees at 7 bases. The V segment lost 5 bases and the J segment 4 bases; nucleotides outside the gene matches: 17. The CDR3 has 17 amino acids. Germline assignment: CDR1 SGHTA and CDR2 FQGNSA. CDR3 in DNA: TGTGCCAGCAGCATTCGTGTAGGGGGCGCGTCCCCTTACGAGCAGTACTTC. Protein product: CASSIRVGGASPYEQYF.

CDR3 DNA sequence: TGTGCCAGCAGCTTCGGGACTAAAGAGACCCAGTACTTC. This codes for CASSFGTKETQYF. The rearrangement links TRBV7-9 to TRBJ2-5; the match to TRBD2 covers 7 bases. V lost 3 bases and J lost 3; bases outside the gene matches: 1. The CDR3 has 13 residues. The germline gives CDR1 SEHNR, CDR2 FQNEAQ (reference sequence).

This sequence joins TRBV2 and TRBJ1-5, with unresolved D. CDR3 length equals 13 residues. V gave up 6 bases and J gave up 5 bases, with 11 bases separating them. CDR1 SNHLY and CDR2 FYNNEI come from the germline V gene. The CDR3 protein is CASRFSTDQPQHF. The DNA for the CDR3 is TGTGCCAGCAGATTCTCCACGGATCAGCCCCAGCATTTT.

This chain uses TRBV6-1 with TRBJ2-7; 7 bases map to TRBD1. The CDR3 extends over 16 amino acids. Trimming removed 0 bases from V and 0 bases from J; junction bases left unmatched: 5. Germline CDR1 MNHNS, CDR2 SASEGT. CDR3 protein: CASSEAGTVSSYEQYF. The DNA of the CDR3 is TGTGCCAGCAGTGAAGCGGGGACAGTCAGCTCCTACGAGCAGTACTTC.

The table lists this clone with a count of one. The V and J genes are TRBV30 and TRBJ2-1, with D possibly matching TRBD1 (6 bases). The CDR3 length is 12 residues. The germline V gene has CDR1 GTSNPN and CDR2 SVGIG (reference sequence). V dropped 7 bases and J dropped 6 bases, with 13 bases sitting between them. The CDR3 nucleotides are TGTGCCTTCAACAGGGAAATCAATGAGCAGTTCTTC. Its translation: CAFNREINEQFF.

The chain's CDR3 is CASSGRSTEAFF. CDR3 nucleotides: TGTGCCAGCAGCGGGCGGAGCACTGAAGCTTTCTTT. The chain couples TRBV9 to TRBJ1-1; D not certain. V was clipped by 3 bases and J by 4 bases, with 7 bases between them. This CDR3 spans 12 amino acids. Per the germline V gene, CDR1 is SGDLS and CDR2 is YYNGEE.

This clone is categorized as medium-sized. The chain employs TRBV7-8 and TRBJ2-7; possible D gene TRBD2, 6 bases. The ends were cut back, 1 base at V and 0 bases at J, with 7 bases in the middle. The CDR3 loop spans 14 amino acids. In germline, CDR1 is SGHVS, CDR2 FQNEAQ. CDR3 residues: CASSLGGVSYEQYF. In DNA, the CDR3 is TGTGCCAGCAGCTTAGGGGGGGTCTCCTACGAGCAGTACTTC.

This clone was counted only a few times. The CDR3 sequence is CPTQGNQPQHF. The DNA for the CDR3 is TGTCCAACCCAGGGTAATCAGCCCCAGCATTTT. This chain joins TRBV30 and TRBJ1-5, with D possibly matching TRBD1 (5 bases). This CDR3 has 11 residues. The germline CDR1 and CDR2 sequences are GTSNPN and SVGIG (reference sequence).

This chain connects TRBV5-4 to TRBJ1-2; D uncertain. Per the germline V gene, CDR1 is SGHNT and CDR2 is YYREEE (reference sequence). Trimming cost V 1 base and J 4 bases, with 8 bases left between them. The CDR3 runs to 13 residues. CDR3: CASSLIAVYGYTF. The CDR3 coding sequence is TGTGCCAGCAGCTTGATCGCAGTCTATGGCTACACCTTC.